This T cell receptor beta chain appears in the sequencing data of a study of breast tumors, draining lymph nodes, adjacent tissues. TCRdb called the multiplex PCR reads again in MiXCR, with one record for every CDR3 protein. The table has about 300,000 distinct CDR3 sequences, about 33% seen once; the top ten hold under 1.2%. Breast cancer patients provided tissue from their axillary draining lymph nodes. General observations from the study: Data fit most tumor T cells coming from lymph node, expanding in tumor.

About this clonotype: Its matching antigen is unknown. This sequence may be a read error, since a much larger clone differs from it by one base.

The CDR3 contains 12 residues. Germline CDR1 MDHEN, CDR2 SYDVKM. Trimming at V came to 8 bases and at J to 14 bases, leaving 12 bases not matched to a gene. The chain joins TRBV28 to TRBJ1-3, with 7 bases matching TRBD1. Source material: axillary lymph node tissue. This sequence originates from a female donor with breast cancer. Some clones in this sample may be carry-over from other donors' samples. CDR3: CASGREQGRVYF. The CDR3 bases are TGTGCCAGCGGCCGGGAACAGGGGCGCGTATATTTT.